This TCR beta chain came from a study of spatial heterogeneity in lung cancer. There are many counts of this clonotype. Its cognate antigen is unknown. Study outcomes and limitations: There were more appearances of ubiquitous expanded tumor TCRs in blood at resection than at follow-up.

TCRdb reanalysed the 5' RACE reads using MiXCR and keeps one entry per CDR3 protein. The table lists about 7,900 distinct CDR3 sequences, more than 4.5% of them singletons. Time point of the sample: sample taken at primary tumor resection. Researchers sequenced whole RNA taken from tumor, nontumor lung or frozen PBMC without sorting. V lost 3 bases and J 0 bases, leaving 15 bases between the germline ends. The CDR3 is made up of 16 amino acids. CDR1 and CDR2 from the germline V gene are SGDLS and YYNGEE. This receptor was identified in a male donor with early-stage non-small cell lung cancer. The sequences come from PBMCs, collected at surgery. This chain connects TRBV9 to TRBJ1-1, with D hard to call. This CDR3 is CASSAVSLAVNTEAFF. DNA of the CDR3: TGTGCCAGCAGCGCCGTCTCCCTAGCGGTGAACACTGAAGCTTTCTTT.